Listed below are T cell receptor beta chains from one sample, sequenced in a study of T cells in Graves' hyperthyroidism and ophthalmopathy. Each CDR3 protein gets one entry after TCRdb re-called the multiplex PCR reads with MiXCR. The data hold 330,000 or so distinct CDR3 sequences, with around 18% observed a single time. What was sequenced was blood. The receptors were sampled from a woman between 40 and 55 years old with Graves' ophthalmopathy. Both conserved end residues are part of each CDR3. D genes are given only for firm matches. Size values are once, few and many counts, or a class for expanded clones, and some rows have none.

DNA | CDR3 | J | D | V | size
TGTGCCAGCAGCTTAGAAGTCCCGGGGTCGACGGGCTATGGCTACACCTTC | CASSLEVPGSTGYGYTF | TRBJ1-2 | - | TRBV13 | many
TGTGCCAGCAGTCTAAGCCGGGACAGGTCCTACGAGCAGTACTTC | CASSLSRDRSYEQYF | TRBJ2-7 | TRBD1 | TRBV28 | many
TGCAGCGTTGTTCAGCCCGGATCGGGTCGGGAGCAGTACTTC | CSVVQPGSGREQYF | TRBJ2-7 | - | TRBV29-1 | many
TGTGCCAGCAACTCCGGGGCCATCACAGATACGCAGTATTTT | CASNSGAITDTQYF | TRBJ2-3 | - | TRBV11-2 | many
TGTGCCAGCAGCCGAACTAGCGGGATGAACACCGGGGAGCTGTTTTTT | CASSRTSGMNTGELFF | TRBJ2-2 | TRBD2 | TRBV11-2 | many
TGTGCCAGCAGTTTTGGACAGGGCATAGGCATTCAGTACTTC | CASSFGQGIGIQYF | TRBJ2-4 | TRBD1 | TRBV12-3/TRBV12-4 | -
TGCGCCAGCAGCTTTGGGGGTCTGGGCGGGAGCGGTCTCTACGAGCAGTACTTC | CASSFGGLGGSGLYEQYF | TRBJ2-7 | TRBD2 | TRBV5-1 | many
TGCAGTGCTAGTAGATCTACAAACGCTGAAGCTTTCTTT | CSASRSTNAEAFF | TRBJ1-1 | - | TRBV20-1 | many
TGTGCCAGCAGTGAAGGGCATATGATACGATCCCCAGAGACCCAGTACTTC | CASSEGHMIRSPETQYF | TRBJ2-5 | - | TRBV2 | many
TGTGCCAGCAGTTTATCCCTATCGAGCTATGGCTACACCTTC | CASSLSLSSYGYTF | TRBJ1-2 | - | TRBV12-3/TRBV12-4 | many
TGTGCCAGCAGTTCCAATCAGCCCCAGCATTTT | CASSSNQPQHF | TRBJ1-5 | - | TRBV6-5 | many
TGTGCCAGCAGTTGGAGCGGACTAGCGGGAGTTGGCGGGGAGCTGTTTTTT | CASSWSGLAGVGGELFF | TRBJ2-2 | TRBD2 | TRBV12-3/TRBV12-4 | many
TGTGCCAGCAGTACCTCTAGCGGGAACACCGGGGAGCTGTTTTTT | CASSTSSGNTGELFF | TRBJ2-2 | TRBD2 | TRBV28 | many
TGTGCCAGCAAGAACAGCGGGAGTGAGACCCAGTACTTC | CASKNSGSETQYF | TRBJ2-5 | TRBD2 | TRBV19 | many
TGCGCCAGCAGCTTGGTTAGCGGGAGTGCCAATGAGCAGTTCTTC | CASSLVSGSANEQFF | TRBJ2-1 | TRBD2 | TRBV5-1 | many
TGCAGTGCCACTACCCGGGCAGGGGTTTACGAGCAGTACTTC | CSATTRAGVYEQYF | TRBJ2-7 | - | TRBV20-1 | many
TGTGCCAGCAGTTTATCACCCGCAGGGAGGGGCACCGGGGAGCTGTTTTTT | CASSLSPAGRGTGELFF | TRBJ2-2 | TRBD2 | TRBV27 | many
TGTGCCAGCAGTGATTCTCTGGGTCGGGGCTACACCTTC | CASSDSLGRGYTF | TRBJ1-2 | - | TRBV6-1 | many
TGTGCCAGCAGCTTTCACGGGGGAGACATTCAGTACTTC | CASSFHGGDIQYF | TRBJ2-4 | - | TRBV7-9 | many
TGCAGTGCTAGAGATCTGCTAGCGGGAGGGAGCTCCTACGAGCAGTACTTC | CSARDLLAGGSSYEQYF | TRBJ2-7 | TRBD2 | TRBV20-1 | many
TGCAGTGCTAGAGGACGGGACGCTTCCACCGGGGAGCTGTTTTTT | CSARGRDASTGELFF | TRBJ2-2 | - | TRBV20-1 | -
TGTGCCAGCAGCCTCGGACTAGCCGGGACCAAGCAGTACTTC | CASSLGLAGTKQYF | TRBJ2-7 | TRBD2 | TRBV11-2 | many
TGTGCCAGCAGCTGGACAGGGGGTCCGGAGACCCAGTACTTC | CASSWTGGPETQYF | TRBJ2-5 | TRBD1 | TRBV5-5 | many
TGTGCCAGCAGCTTAGCCCTAGCGGGAACTTCCTACGAGCAGTACTTC | CASSLALAGTSYEQYF | TRBJ2-7 | TRBD2 | TRBV7-9 | many
TGTGCCAGCAGCTTAGGAGGGCCGGACTATGGCTACACCTTC | CASSLGGPDYGYTF | TRBJ1-2 | - | TRBV11-2 | many
TGTGCCAACTCTGGCTTCGTCAGGAGCATGAACACTGAAGCTTTCTTT | CANSGFVRSMNTEAFF | TRBJ1-1 | - | TRBV19 | -
TGTGCCAGCGTTGGGTCAGAACTGTCTGGGGCCAACGTCCTGACTTTC | CASVGSELSGANVLTF | TRBJ2-6 | - | TRBV28 | many
TGTGCCAGCAGAACCACGGGGCGGGGCACCGGGGAGCAGTACTTC | CASRTTGRGTGEQYF | TRBJ2-7 | - | TRBV6-2/TRBV6-3 | few
TGCGCCAGCAGTGAGGACAGGAGGAACACTGAAGCTTTCTTT | CASSEDRRNTEAFF | TRBJ1-1 | - | TRBV10-1 | many
TGTGCCAGCAGTTCCCTCATTCAGGGTACCTACGAGCAGTACTTC | CASSSLIQGTYEQYF | TRBJ2-7 | - | TRBV12-3/TRBV12-4 | -
TGTGCCACCAATCAAGGGACAAAATACGAGCAGTACTTC | CATNQGTKYEQYF | TRBJ2-7 | - | TRBV15 | many
TGTGCCAGCAGACGGGACAGCACCGGGGAGCTGTTTTTT | CASRRDSTGELFF | TRBJ2-2 | TRBD1 | TRBV7-2 | many
TGTGCCAGCAGTTACGAGCCCCGGACAGGGGGGCGCAATCAGCCCCAGCATTTT | CASSYEPRTGGRNQPQHF | TRBJ1-5 | TRBD1 | TRBV6-2/TRBV6-3 | many
TGTGCCTACGGGGACAGTTCCTACGAGCAGTACTTC | CAYGDSSYEQYF | TRBJ2-7 | TRBD1 | TRBV7-8 | many
TGTGCCAGCTCACCAACCCCCCGGGGTACTGAAGCTTTCTTT | CASSPTPRGTEAFF | TRBJ1-1 | - | TRBV28 | -
TGTGCCAGCAGTTCGCCGGGACAGGGGAGGCATTCACCCCTCCACTTT | CASSSPGQGRHSPLHF | TRBJ1-6 | TRBD1 | TRBV12-3/TRBV12-4 | many
TGTGCCAGCAGCAACCGTTACCTGGGCGGGACTGAAGCTTTCTTT | CASSNRYLGGTEAFF | TRBJ1-1 | - | TRBV13 | many
TGTGCCAGCAGACCCCCTCGGCAGCAAGAGACCCAGTACTTC | CASRPPRQQETQYF | TRBJ2-5 | - | TRBV28 | many
TGCAGCGTGCGCCCAGGGGTTAGCCAAGAGACCCAGTACTTC | CSVRPGVSQETQYF | TRBJ2-5 | - | TRBV29-1 | -
TGCGCCAGCAGCCATCAGAGAGCAGGCGGTATCTCTGGAAACACCATATATTTT | CASSHQRAGGISGNTIYF | TRBJ1-3 | - | TRBV4-1 | many
TGTGCCAGCAGTTTTATAGGGCTTGGCTACACCTTC | CASSFIGLGYTF | TRBJ1-2 | - | TRBV12-3/TRBV12-4 | many